These 20 T cell receptor beta chains originate from one sample sequenced in a study of cytomegalovirus exposure and HLA in healthy donors. The PCR ran on 60 Vbeta and 13 Jbeta primers. Here immunoSEQ multiplex PCR was the method, and the copy in TCRdb shows in-frame clones only, minus some. The table lists about 63,000 clones, roughly two thirds of them singletons. The sequencing input was PBMCs. The receptor set was obtained from a man aged 45-65 years in good health and CMV-seronegative.

The gene calls are TRBV6-5 and TRBJ1-5; D is undetermined. V shed 5 bases and J shed 2 bases, with 10 bases lying between them. This CDR3 is 14 amino acids long. Germline assignment: CDR1 MNHEY and CDR2 SVGAGI. CDR3 sequence (DNA): TGTGCCAGCAGTGCGGCCCCTCGCAATCAGCCCCAGCATTTT. Translation gives CASSAAPRNQPQHF.

Note on this clone: At the DNA level, this CDR3 is encoded by other sequences in the same sample as well. This chain joins TRBV30 and TRBJ1-4, with D perhaps TRBD1 (5 bases). This CDR3 is 13 amino acids long. Germline CDR1 is GTSNPN and CDR2 is SVGIG (reference sequence). Trimming pared 5 bases from V and 0 bases from J, leaving 7 bases between. The CDR3 DNA reads as TGTGCCTGGTCCAGGGCAACTAATGAAAAACTGTTTTTT. Its protein is CAWSRATNEKLFF.

This chain links TRBV5-6 with TRBJ2-3; no firm D call. CDR3 length: 17 amino acids. The V end was cut by 4 bases, the J end by 2 bases, with 20 bases between. Germline V gives CDR1 SGHDT, CDR2 YYEEEE. CDR3 amino acids: CASSLGLGSKDTDTQYF. DNA of the CDR3: TGTGCCAGCAGCCTGGGCCTGGGCAGCAAGGACACAGATACGCAGTATTTT.

V is TRBV5-6 and J is TRBJ2-1; 9 nucleotides match TRBD2. With V trimmed by 2 bases and J by 6 bases, 6 bases remained unmatched. The germline CDR1 and CDR2 sequences are SGHDT and YYEEEE. The CDR3 has 15 residues. The CDR3 DNA reads TGTGCCAGCAGCTTCCAGCGGGGGGTCGGCAATGAGCAGTTCTTC. It yields the protein CASSFQRGVGNEQFF.

V and J are TRBV19 and TRBJ2-4; 7 bases are shared with TRBD1. This CDR3 contains 14 residues. Germline CDR1 reads LNHDA; CDR2 reads SQIVND (reference sequence). After removal of 4 bases from V and 8 bases from J, the junction contained 8 bases not matched to a gene. The CDR3 loop is CASSRTGGWDIQYF. In DNA, the CDR3 is TGTGCCAGTAGTAGGACAGGCGGTTGGGACATTCAGTACTTC.

The V gene is TRBV2, the J gene TRBJ2-7; 8 nucleotides line up with TRBD1. The CDR3 is 11 residues long. Germline CDR1 is SNHLY and CDR2 is FYNNEI. The V segment lost 6 bases and the J segment 6 bases; nucleotides outside the gene matches: 1. CDR3 in DNA: TGTGCCAGCAGACAGGGGGTCGAGCAGTACTTC. Protein: CASRQGVEQYF.

The V gene is TRBV9, the J gene TRBJ2-7; 8 positions match TRBD1. CDR3 size: 16 residues. Germline V gene data show CDR1 as SGDLS and CDR2 as YYNGEE. After removal of 0 bases from V and 5 bases from J, the junction contained 10 bases not matched to a gene. The CDR3 protein is CASSVDSRTGSHEQYF. The CDR3 DNA is TGTGCCAGCAGCGTAGATTCCAGGACAGGGAGCCACGAGCAGTACTTC.

The chain joins TRBV6-6 to TRBJ2-3; D gene ambiguous. CDR1 and CDR2 from the germline V gene are MNHNY and SVGAGI (reference sequence). The V gene lost 6 bases and the J gene lost 10 bases, with 11 bases spanning the gap. CDR3 length equals 11 residues. DNA of the CDR3: TGTGCCAGCAGCGAACGAGGAGCGCAGTATTTT. It is translated as CASSERGAQYF.

This clone was recorded only once. This chain connects TRBV6-6 to TRBJ1-2, with D maybe TRBD1 (5 bases). CDR3 length: 14 residues. The germline CDR1 and CDR2 sequences are MNHNY and SVGAGI (reference sequence). Trimming took 2 bases from V and 2 from J, leaving 9 bases between them. Written as DNA, the CDR3 is TGTGCCAGCAGTTACGAGGCAGGGAACTATGGCTACACCTTC. It specifies CASSYEAGNYGYTF.

CDR3 amino acids: CASRPLGGPTEAFF. The CDR3 nucleotides are TGTGCCAGCAGGCCGCTGGGGGGGCCCACTGAAGCTTTCTTT. The chain joins TRBV6-5 to TRBJ1-1; TRBD1 is a possible D gene (6 bases). V lost 6 bases and J 4 bases, leaving 15 bases between the germline ends. The CDR3 has 14 residues. Germline V gives CDR1 MNHEY, CDR2 SVGAGI.

V is TRBV7-6 and J is TRBJ2-1; the match to TRBD2 covers 7 bases. The V and J ends lost 4 bases and 0 bases, in that order; junction bases with no gene match: 9. Germline V gives CDR1 SGHVS, CDR2 FNYEAQ. This CDR3 is 17 amino acids long. CDR3 coding DNA: TGTGCCAGCAGCTGGGGGGGAGGGAGGAGCTCCTACAATGAGCAGTTCTTC. This codes for CASSWGGGRSSYNEQFF.

This clone was observed a few times. The V gene is TRBV25-1, the J gene TRBJ1-3; 9 bases agree with TRBD1. CDR3 length: 16 residues. The J segment lost 0 bases and the V segment lost 8 bases, leaving 8 bases of the junction unmatched. Germline assignment: CDR1 MGHDK and CDR2 SYGVNS. This CDR3 is CASGSGTGSSGNTIYF. CDR3 nucleotide sequence: TGTGCCAGCGGGTCCGGGACAGGGTCCTCTGGAAACACCATATATTTT.

The chain recombines TRBV19 with TRBJ2-7, with D hard to call. The length of the CDR3 is 13 residues. The V end was cut by 8 bases, the J end by 4 bases, with 15 bases between. Germline values: CDR1 LNHDA, CDR2 SQIVND (reference sequence). The CDR3 sequence: CASALEAPYEQYF. In nucleotides, the CDR3 is TGTGCCAGTGCCCTTGAGGCCCCATACGAGCAGTACTTC.

The chain links TRBV7-8 to TRBJ1-1; the D gene is possibly TRBD1 (6 bases). V was trimmed by 5 bases and J by 6 bases, leaving 10 bases between them. The CDR3 runs 12 residues. In germline, CDR1 is SGHVS, CDR2 FQNEAQ. The DNA for the CDR3 is TGTGCCAGCAGCCATGGACAGCCTGAAGCTTTCTTT. Its translation is CASSHGQPEAFF.

In this sample, this clone turned up a few times. The chain carries TRBV5-1 and TRBJ2-7; 12 nucleotides line up with TRBD2. From germline, CDR1 is SGHRS and CDR2 YFSETQ. Trimming removed 0 bases from V and 5 bases from J; junction bases left unmatched: 0. The CDR3 loop spans 14 amino acids. The CDR3 reads CASSLGTSGDEQYF. The CDR3 nucleotides read TGCGCCAGCAGCTTGGGGACTAGCGGGGACGAGCAGTACTTC.

V and J are TRBV5-1 and TRBJ2-7; TRBD1 is a possible D gene (6 bases). The CDR3 is 14 amino acids. The germline CDR1 and CDR2 sequences are SGHRS and YFSETQ. Trimming shortened V by 4 bases and J by 4 bases, and 15 bases separated the two germline ends. The CDR3 DNA reads as TGCGCCAGCAGCCTCCGGGACACGGGGTACGAGCAGTACTTC. Protein: CASSLRDTGYEQYF. Together with reference TRBV5-1 and TRBJ2-7, the CDR3 gives the full variable domain: KAGVTQTPRYLIKTRGQQVTLSCSPISGHRSVSWYQQTPGQGLQFLFEYFSETQRNKGNFPGRFSGRQFSNSRSEMNVSTLELGDSALYLCASSLRDTGYEQYFGPGTRLTVT.

The chain has TRBV7-6 and TRBJ2-5; D may be TRBD2 (5 bases). The J call may be faulty, since TRBJ2-7 better matches the DNA end. The germline V gene has CDR1 SGHVS and CDR2 FNYEAQ. The CDR3 contains 14 residues. As DNA, the CDR3 is TGTGCCAGCAGCTTAGGAGGGTTGAGTGACGAGCAGTACTTC. This encodes CASSLGGLSDEQYF.

Comments on this clone: An end of the junction does not agree with germline; a read error may underlie this. This rearrangement joins TRBV29-1 to TRBJ1-1; TRBD1 is a possible D gene (6 bases). The CDR3 totals 13 residues. CDR1 SQVTM and CDR2 ANQGSEA come from the germline V gene. The CDR3 protein is CSVAYSRDTEASF. CDR3 nucleotide sequence: TGCAGCGTCGCCTACTCAAGGGACACTGAAGCTTCCTTT.

The V gene is TRBV4-2, the J gene TRBJ1-1; 11 nucleotides align to TRBD1. V shed 0 bases, J shed 6 bases, and the junction held 9 bases outside the gene matches. Per germline, CDR1 LGHNA and CDR2 YNFKEQ. The CDR3 contains 17 residues. CDR3 amino acids: CASSQDRTGGAGAEAFF. The CDR3 nucleotides read TGTGCCAGCAGCCAAGATAGGACAGGGGGCGCGGGGGCTGAAGCTTTCTTT.

This clone was observed once. This chain uses TRBV11-2 with TRBJ2-1; tentatively, D is TRBD2 (8 bases). The CDR3 loop spans 16 amino acids. CDR1 SGHAT and CDR2 FQNNGV come from the germline V gene. V lost 7 bases, J lost 6 bases, and 22 bases lay in between. The CDR3 region has the DNA TGTGCCAGCACCCACAGGGGAAGGGCGGGGGGCAATGAGCAGTTCTTC. Residues: CASTHRGRAGGNEQFF.